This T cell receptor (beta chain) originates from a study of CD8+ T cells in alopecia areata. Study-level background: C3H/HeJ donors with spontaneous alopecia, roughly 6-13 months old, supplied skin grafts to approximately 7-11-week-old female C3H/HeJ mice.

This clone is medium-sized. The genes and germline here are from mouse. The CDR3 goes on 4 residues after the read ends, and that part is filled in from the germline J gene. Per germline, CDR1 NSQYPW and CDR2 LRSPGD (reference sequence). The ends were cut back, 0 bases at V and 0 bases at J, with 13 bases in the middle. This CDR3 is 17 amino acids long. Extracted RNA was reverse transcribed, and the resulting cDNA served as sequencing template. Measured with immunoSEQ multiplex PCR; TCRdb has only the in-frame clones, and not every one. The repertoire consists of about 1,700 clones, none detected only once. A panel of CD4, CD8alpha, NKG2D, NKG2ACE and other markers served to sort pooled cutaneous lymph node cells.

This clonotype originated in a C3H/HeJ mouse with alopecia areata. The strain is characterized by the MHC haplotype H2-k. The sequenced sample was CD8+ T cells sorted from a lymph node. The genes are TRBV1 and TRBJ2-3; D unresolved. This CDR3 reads CTCSADDKDSSAETLYF. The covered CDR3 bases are TGCACCTGCAGTGCAGATGACAAAGATTCTAGTGCAGAA.